These T cell receptor beta chains were read from a single sample in a study of T cell responses to AZD1222 COVID-19 vaccine. Method: immunoSEQ multiplex PCR; TCRdb's copy keeps in-frame clones and lacks some. The data show some 130,000 clones, with about 90% seen just once and around 3.3% held by the top ten. The starting material was peripheral blood, obtained 28 days after the second AZD1222 dose. The origin of the receptors is an adult who received the AZD1222 COVID-19 vaccine. CDR3s include the opening cysteine and the closing phenylalanine or tryptophan. The order of the fields is clone size, J gene, D gene, V gene, CDR3 protein, CDR3 DNA. D genes are given only for firm matches. Rows may omit the clone size; those that give it use once, few, many or a size class.

>once|TRBJ1-1|TRBD1|TRBV9
CASSVGTGGSGTEAFF
TGTGCCAGCAGCGTAGGGACAGGGGGTAGCGGCACTGAAGCTTTCTTT
>.|TRBJ1-4|.|TRBV27
CASSLSIQHSTNEKLFF
TGTGCCAGCAGTTTATCGATCCAACACTCAACTAATGAAAAACTGTTTTTT
>.|TRBJ2-3|TRBD1|TRBV15
CATSRTDRGDTQYF
TGTGCCACCAGCCGTACGGACAGGGGGGATACGCAGTATTTT
>.|TRBJ1-2|.|TRBV3-1/TRBV3-2
CASSHSGGNYGYTF
TGTGCCAGCAGCCATTCCGGGGGCAACTATGGCTACACCTTC
>.|TRBJ1-2|.|TRBV6-6
CASSTAAHYGYTF
TGTGCCAGCAGCACGGCAGCGCACTATGGCTACACCTTC
>once|TRBJ2-6|.|TRBV3-1/TRBV3-2
CASSQGRSTGANVLTF
TGTGCCAGCAGCCAAGGCCGGTCGACTGGGGCCAACGTCCTGACTTTC
>.|TRBJ2-1|.|TRBV6-5
CASSYRNEQFF
TGTGCCAGCAGTTACCGAAATGAGCAGTTCTTC
>.|TRBJ2-5|.|TRBV7-9
CASSLTRGEGRETQYF
TGTGCCAGCAGCCTAACAAGGGGCGAGGGTCGGGAGACCCAGTACTTC
>.|TRBJ2-1|.|TRBV28
CASSPAGRGSYNEQFF
TGTGCCAGCAGCCCCGCGGGAAGGGGCTCCTACAATGAGCAGTTCTTC
>.|TRBJ2-3|TRBD2|TRBV28
CASSLAGASTDTQYF
TGTGCCAGCAGTTTAGCGGGAGCCAGCACAGATACGCAGTATTTT
>.|TRBJ2-3|TRBD1|TRBV6-5
CASSTGTGTDTQYF
TGTGCCAGCAGTACCGGGACAGGCACAGATACGCAGTATTTT
>.|TRBJ1-5|.|TRBV18
CASSPPNAQGFQPQHF
TGTGCCAGCTCACCACCGAATGCCCAGGGATTTCAGCCCCAGCATTTT
>.|TRBJ1-2|TRBD1|TRBV5-4
CASSLMGQILRGYTF
TGTGCCAGCAGCTTGATGGGACAGATACTTAGAGGCTACACCTTC
>.|TRBJ1-2|TRBD1|TRBV19
CASSPRTGGYGYTF
TGTGCCAGTAGTCCCAGGACAGGGGGCTATGGCTACACCTTC
>.|TRBJ1-1|.|TRBV7-9
CASRSGVGSTEAFF
TGTGCCAGCAGATCAGGGGTGGGGAGCACTGAAGCTTTCTTT
>.|TRBJ2-7|TRBD1|TRBV19
CATDPQGTGGGGRSYEQYF
TGTGCCACCGACCCCCAAGGGACAGGGGGCGGAGGGCGCTCCTACGAGCAGTACTTC
>.|TRBJ1-4|.|TRBV18
CASSPPAQAEKLFF
TGTGCCAGCTCACCACCGGCACAGGCGGAAAAACTGTTTTTT
>.|TRBJ2-5|.|TRBV6-2/TRBV6-3
CASSRRGDAQETQYF
TGTGCCAGCAGCCGCCGGGGAGACGCCCAAGAGACCCAGTACTTC
>.|TRBJ2-6|.|TRBV11-2
CASSLGQGLLSGANVLTF
TGTGCCAGCAGCTTAGGGCAGGGCCTGCTCTCTGGGGCCAACGTCCTGACTTTC
>.|TRBJ2-7|TRBD1|TRBV9
CASSVGQGVAYEQYF
TGTGCCAGCAGCGTAGGACAGGGGGTCGCCTACGAGCAGTACTTC
>.|TRBJ1-3|.|TRBV3-1/TRBV3-2
CASSQVSSTSGNTIYF
TGTGCCAGCAGCCAAGTCTCGTCGACCTCTGGAAACACCATATATTTT
>.|TRBJ2-1|TRBD2|TRBV19
CASSAGLAGGRFVQFF
TGTGCCAGTAGTGCGGGTCTAGCGGGAGGCCGGTTCGTGCAGTTCTTC
>.|TRBJ1-2|.|TRBV27
CASSLNVAHGYTF
TGTGCCAGCAGTTTAAATGTGGCTCATGGCTACACCTTC
>.|TRBJ1-5|TRBD1|TRBV7-9
CASSRDRGYNQPQHF
TGTGCCAGCAGTCGGGACAGGGGGTACAATCAGCCCCAGCATTTT
>.|TRBJ2-1|TRBD1|TRBV25-1
CASSEGWDRNGEQFF
TGTGCCAGCAGTGAAGGGTGGGACAGGAATGGTGAGCAGTTCTTC
>.|TRBJ2-7|TRBD1|TRBV7-9
CASSLGQGISYEQYF
TGTGCCAGCAGCTTAGGACAGGGTATCTCCTACGAGCAGTACTTC
>.|TRBJ2-7|.|TRBV28
CASSPSGAGYSYEQYF
TGTGCCAGCAGCCCCTCGGGGGCAGGTTACTCCTACGAGCAGTACTTC
>.|TRBJ2-1|TRBD2|TRBV2
CASKEGSGSAGEQFF
TGTGCCAGCAAGGAAGGTAGCGGGAGTGCCGGTGAGCAGTTCTTC
>.|TRBJ1-1|TRBD1|TRBV6-5
CASSRRDRSNTEAFF
TGTGCCAGCAGTCGTCGGGACAGGTCGAACACTGAAGCTTTCTTT
>.|TRBJ2-3|TRBD2|TRBV28
CASSRTSGRDTQYF
TGTGCCAGCAGTCGGACTAGCGGGAGGGATACGCAGTATTTT
>.|TRBJ1-5|.|TRBV6-2/TRBV6-3
CASSYPPRDNQPQHF
TGTGCCAGCAGTTACCCCCCTCGAGACAATCAGCCCCAGCATTTT
>.|TRBJ2-1|.|TRBV5-1
CASSPTASSYNEQFF
TGCGCCAGCAGCCCGACAGCGAGCTCCTACAATGAGCAGTTCTTC